These 16 T cell receptor beta chains share one sample of origin, sequenced in a study of T cells expressing NK-cell markers. TCRdb re-called the 5' RACE reads; one entry per CDR3 protein, DNA not given. Its clone listing holds about 260,000 distinct CDR3 sequences. Material: blood T cells: a sorted CD56 or NKG2C T cell subset, CD4+ or CD8+ T cells, or bulk PBMC T cells (not recorded which). The receptors come from a woman aged 18 to 75 in good health.

This chain joins TRBV7-8 and TRBJ2-7. Germline-derived CDR1 and CDR2 are SGHVS and FQNEAQ. CDR3 length: 16 residues. The CDR3 reads CASSLVLEGVAYEQYF.

The J gene is TRBJ1-6, the V gene TRBV20-1; TCRdb designates TRBD1, a call that cannot be tested without DNA. Germline CDR1 reads DFQATT; CDR2 reads SNEGSKA (reference sequence). The CDR3 runs to 17 residues. The CDR3 sequence: CSARFRQGSSYNSPLHF.

This sequence joins TRBV5-1 and TRBJ2-1; TCRdb indicates TRBD1, and absent DNA this call remains unverified. The CDR3 sequence is 15 residues long. Germline CDR1 is SGHRS and CDR2 is YFSETQ. The CDR3 here is CASRIRTGGENEQFF.

V and J are TRBV20-1 and TRBJ2-1; TCRdb outputs TRBD2, but without DNA this stays unchecked. This CDR3 is 15 amino acids long. Germline assignment: CDR1 DFQATT and CDR2 SNEGSKA (reference sequence). The CDR3 region is CSAGSGVAGYNEQFF.

The V gene is TRBV14, the J gene TRBJ2-7. Germline lookup yields CDR1 SGHDN and CDR2 FVKESK. The CDR3 is 11 residues long. CDR3 amino acids: CASSQGSEQYF.

The genes are TRBV11-1 and TRBJ1-1. The CDR3 covers 16 residues. Germline loops: CDR1 SGHAT, CDR2 FQDESV (reference sequence). CDR3 sequence reads: CASSPGRAIVFPEAFF.

The J gene is TRBJ2-3, the V gene TRBV28; with no DNA, the TCRdb D assignment of TRBD2 cannot be verified. From germline, CDR1 is MDHEN and CDR2 SYDVKM. This CDR3 is built from 16 residues. Here the CDR3 reads CASSARLAGRVDTQYF. The complete variable domain, with remaining parts taken from reference TRBV28 and TRBJ2-3, reads DVKVTQSSRYLVKRTGEKVFLECVQDMDHENMFWYRQDPGLGLRLIYFSYDVKMKEKGDIPEGYSVSREKKERFSLILESASTNQTSMYLCASSARLAGRVDTQYFGPGTRLTVL.

V is TRBV7-9 and J is TRBJ1-1; lacking DNA, the TRBD1 call made by TCRdb goes unchecked. CDR3 length: 12 residues. Per germline, CDR1 SEHNR and CDR2 FQNEAQ (reference sequence). The CDR3 sequence: CASSFRDTEAFF.

The V call is TRBV5-8, the J call TRBJ2-7; the TRBD1 assignment by TCRdb is unverifiable without DNA. Germline values: CDR1 SGHTS, CDR2 YDEGEE. The CDR3 runs 14 residues. The CDR3 region is CASSLPGQTYEQYF.

The chain is built from TRBV5-1 and TRBJ1-1; the D call from TCRdb, TRBD1, cannot be confirmed without DNA. Germline CDR1 and CDR2: SGHRS and YFSETQ. The CDR3 has 14 residues. CDR3 amino acids: CASSLSRGQTEAFF.

This chain connects TRBV28 to TRBJ2-1; TCRdb indicates TRBD2, and absent DNA this call remains unverified. This CDR3 has 16 residues. From germline, CDR1 is MDHEN and CDR2 SYDVKM. Here the CDR3 reads CASSGVGAVTYNEQFF.

This chain uses TRBV2 with TRBJ1-1; the D call of TRBD1 rests on TCRdb alone, since no DNA is present to check it. The CDR3 is 13 residues long. Germline V gene sequence: CDR1 SNHLY, CDR2 FYNNEI. This CDR3 reads CASSGGGGTEAFF.

The V and J genes are TRBV10-3 and TRBJ2-1. Germline-derived CDR1 and CDR2 are ENHRY and SYGVKD. CDR3 size: 11 residues. The CDR3 sequence: CAISGGSEQFF.

The rearrangement uses TRBV7-2 and TRBJ1-2; the D call of TRBD1 rests on TCRdb alone, since no DNA is present to check it. From germline, CDR1 is SGHTA and CDR2 FQGNSA. The CDR3 sequence is 15 residues long. The CDR3 loop reads CASSSPQGADYGYTF.

The chain has TRBV20-1 and TRBJ2-3; there is no DNA to check the TCRdb D call of TRBD1. The CDR3 loop spans 13 amino acids. Germline V CDR1 and CDR2: DFQATT, SNEGSKA (reference sequence). This chain's CDR3 is CSASYRSTDTQYF.

The chain combines TRBV12-3 or TRBV12-4 with TRBJ1-5; TCRdb's D call of TRBD1 is untestable without DNA. This CDR3 spans 16 amino acids. CDR3 residues: CASSLAGQVSNQPQHF.